The TCR beta chain under discussion was sequenced for a study of CD8+ T cells in alopecia areata. Study-level results: Alopecia totalis/universalis scalp especially showed more expanded CD8+ clones than normal scalp.

Once RNA had been extracted, it was reverse transcribed into cDNA to act as the sequencing template. Method: immunoSEQ multiplex PCR; TCRdb's copy keeps in-frame clones and lacks some. The sample yields 20,000 or so clones, without any singletons. CDR1 and CDR2 from the germline V gene are NSQYPW and LRSPGD (reference sequence). V lost 1 base and J lost 0, with 7 bases in between. There are 14 residues in the CDR3. Sorting used CD4, CD8alpha, NKG2D, NKG2ACE and other markers on pooled cutaneous lymph node cells. Concerning this clone: The antigen remains unidentified. The genes and germline here are from mouse. The sequence runs out 4 residues before the end of the CDR3; the remainder is reconstructed from the germline J gene.

The sample comprised CD8+ T cells sorted from a lymph node. This sequence was found in a C3H/HeJ mouse with alopecia areata. As its MHC haplotype, the strain has H2-k. The V and J genes are TRBV1 and TRBJ2-7, with D maybe TRBD2 (5 bases). The CDR3 reads CTCSAGTPSYEQYF. The DNA read from the CDR3 is TGCACCTGCAGTGCAGGGACTCCCTCCTAT.